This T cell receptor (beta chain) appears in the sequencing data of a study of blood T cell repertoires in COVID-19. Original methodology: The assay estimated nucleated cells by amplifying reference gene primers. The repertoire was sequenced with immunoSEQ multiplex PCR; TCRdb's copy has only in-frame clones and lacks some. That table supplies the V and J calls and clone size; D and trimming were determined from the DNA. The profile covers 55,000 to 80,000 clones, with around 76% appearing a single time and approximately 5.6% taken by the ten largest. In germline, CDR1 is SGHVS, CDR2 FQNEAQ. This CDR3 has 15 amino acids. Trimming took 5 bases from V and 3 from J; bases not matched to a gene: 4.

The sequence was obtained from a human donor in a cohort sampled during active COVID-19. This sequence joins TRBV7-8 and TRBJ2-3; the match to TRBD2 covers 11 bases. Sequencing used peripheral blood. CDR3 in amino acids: CASSGGTSGTDTQYF. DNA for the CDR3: TGTGCCAGCAGCGGCGGGACTAGCGGTACAGATACGCAGTATTTT. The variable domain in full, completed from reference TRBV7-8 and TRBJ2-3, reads GAGVSQSPRYKVAKRGQDVALRCDPISGHVSLFWYQQALGQGPEFLTYFQNEAQLDKSGLPSDRFFAERPEGSVSTLKIQRTQQEDSAVYLCASSGGTSGTDTQYFGPGTRLTVL.